A few counts support the clone carrying this T cell receptor (beta chain). Its antigen is not known. The data were taken from a study of T-cell memory formation after mild COVID-19. Study-wide context: In these data, TCR clusters were largely donor specific. Whole-study findings and limits: There were some responding clones in pre-infection memory, which suggested that cross-reactive memory had joined.

TCRdb passed the 5' RACE reads through MiXCR, listing each CDR3 protein once. The sample gives roughly 300,000 distinct CDR3 sequences, around 8% of which show up once; approximately 23% is in the top ten. The sequencing input was PBMCs or a T cell subset sorted from them (not recorded which). This sequence originates from a man younger than 30 who had mild COVID-19 (a few samples of this study predate the infection). Cell type and time point are not known.

As DNA, the CDR3 is TGCGCCAGCAGCGACCCTAGCGGTCTCTACAATGAGCAGTTCTTC. Amino acid sequence: CASSDPSGLYNEQFF. The V gene is TRBV5-1, the J gene TRBJ2-1; TRBD2 agrees at 7 bases. CDR1 SGHRS and CDR2 YFSETQ come from the germline V gene. V lost 4 bases to trimming and J lost 3 bases; unmatched junction nucleotides: 7. The CDR3 is made up of 15 amino acids.